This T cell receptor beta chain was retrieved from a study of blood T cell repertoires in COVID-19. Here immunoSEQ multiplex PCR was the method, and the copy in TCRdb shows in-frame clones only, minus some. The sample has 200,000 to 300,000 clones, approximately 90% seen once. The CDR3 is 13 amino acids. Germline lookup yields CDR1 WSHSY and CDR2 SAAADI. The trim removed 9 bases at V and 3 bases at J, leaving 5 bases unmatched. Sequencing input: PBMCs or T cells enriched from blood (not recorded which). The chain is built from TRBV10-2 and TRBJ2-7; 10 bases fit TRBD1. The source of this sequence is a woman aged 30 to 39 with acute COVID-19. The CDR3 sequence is CARSRDRGYEQYF. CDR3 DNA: TGCGCCAGAAGCCGGGACAGGGGCTACGAGCAGTACTTC.